Sequencing of this T cell receptor beta chain was carried out in a study of regulatory T cells in long-lasting Graves disease. Overall study findings and caveats: Persistent patients shared more public clonotypes (approximately 2,500) than new patients (roughly 970). Sample size was small, which may have lowered accuracy. Newly diagnosed disease favored TRBV20-1 and TRBJ2-1 over persistent disease.

Trimming cost V 2 bases and J 0 bases, with 17 bases left between them. The CDR3 covers 18 residues. CDR1 is MGHRA, CDR2 YSYEKL, per germline. Details on this clonotype: The antigen is not known.

Regarding time point: persistent/refractory GD, antithyroid drugs over 5 years with positive TRAb. From PBMCs, RNA was extracted and then used to make the TCR library. Collection of peripheral blood (about 8.8 milliliters) was done using EDTA tubes. Construction of the TCR beta libraries employed iRepertoire HTBI primers in conjunction with Arm-PCR of CDR3 regions. TCRdb re-derived calls from the multiplex PCR reads in MiXCR, one entry per CDR3 protein. This sample has 400,000 to 500,000 distinct CDR3 sequences; roughly a fifth occur once, and the top ten carry around an eighth. Here the sequenced sample was peripheral blood mononuclear cells (PBMCs), taken when the disease was refractory, from a patient treated with antithyroid drugs. The receptor was derived from a female donor with Graves disease. The genes are TRBV4-1 and TRBJ1-5; D unresolved. The CDR3 sequence: CASSQLLLGFSSNQPQHF. The CDR3 bases are TGCGCCAGCAGCCAATTACTGTTGGGATTCAGTAGCAATCAGCCCCAGCATTTT.